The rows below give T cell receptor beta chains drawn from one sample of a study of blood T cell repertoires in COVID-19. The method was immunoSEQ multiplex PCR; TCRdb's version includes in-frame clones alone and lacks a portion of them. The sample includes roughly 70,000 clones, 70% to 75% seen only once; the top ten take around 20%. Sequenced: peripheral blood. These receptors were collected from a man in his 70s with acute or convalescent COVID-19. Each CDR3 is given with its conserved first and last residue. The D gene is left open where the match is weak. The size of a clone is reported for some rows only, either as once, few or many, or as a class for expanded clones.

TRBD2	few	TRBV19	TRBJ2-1	CASKRGGSLDNEQFF	TGTGCCAGTAAAAGAGGCGGGAGTCTCGACAATGAGCAGTTCTTC
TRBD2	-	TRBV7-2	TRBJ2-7	CASSLLAVSYEQYF	TGTGCCAGCAGCCTACTAGCGGTATCCTACGAGCAGTACTTC
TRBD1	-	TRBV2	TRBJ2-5	CASSEADRVNAMYF	TGTGCCAGCAGTGAAGCGGACAGGGTGAATGCCATGTACTTC
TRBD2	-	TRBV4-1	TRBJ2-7	CASSLRGLEGFGDEQYF	TGCGCCAGCAGCCTTCGGGGACTAGAGGGCTTTGGAGACGAGCAGTACTTC
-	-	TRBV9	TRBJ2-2	CASSVGAGNTGELFF	TGTGCCAGCAGCGTAGGGGCGGGTAACACCGGGGAGCTGTTTTTT
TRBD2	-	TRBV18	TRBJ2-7	CASSPRAGGPHEQYF	TGTGCCAGCTCACCACGAGCGGGAGGGCCCCACGAGCAGTACTTC
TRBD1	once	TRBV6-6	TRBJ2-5	CASTYRGDQETQYF	TGTGCCAGCACCTACAGGGGGGACCAAGAGACCCAGTACTTC
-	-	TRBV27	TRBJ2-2	CASSLSSNTGELFF	TGTGCCAGCAGTTTATCCTCGAACACCGGGGAGCTGTTTTTT
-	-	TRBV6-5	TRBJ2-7	CASSYSSLGAYEQYF	TGTGCCAGCAGTTACTCGTCACTAGGTGCCTACGAGCAGTACTTC
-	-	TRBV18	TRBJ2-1	CASSPPSLGGSEQFF	TGTGCCAGCTCACCTCCTAGCCTGGGGGGAAGTGAGCAGTTCTTC
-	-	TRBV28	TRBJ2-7	CASSSATGSHEQYF	TGTGCCAGCAGTTCCGCCACAGGGAGCCACGAGCAGTACTTC
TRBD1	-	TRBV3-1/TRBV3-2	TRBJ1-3	CASSETGIVSGNTIYF	TGTGCCAGCAGCGAGACAGGGATCGTCTCTGGAAACACCATATATTTT
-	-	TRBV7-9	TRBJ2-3	CASSLGGGSADTQYF	TGTGCCAGCAGTTTAGGCGGCGGCAGCGCAGATACGCAGTATTTT
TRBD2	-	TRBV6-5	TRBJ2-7	CAPPSEREGPGEQYF	TGTGCCCCCCCCTCGGAGCGGGAGGGCCCGGGGGAGCAGTACTTC
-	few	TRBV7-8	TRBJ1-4	CASSGIAATNEKLFF	TGTGCCAGCAGCGGTATAGCAGCAACTAATGAAAAACTGTTTTTT
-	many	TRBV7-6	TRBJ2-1	CASSLNPGANNEQFF	TGTGCCAGCAGCTTAAATCCGGGAGCAAACAATGAGCAGTTCTTC
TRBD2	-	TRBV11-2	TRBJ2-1	CASSLASGTSGLNEQFF	TGTGCCAGCAGCTTAGCATCGGGGACTAGCGGGCTAAATGAGCAGTTCTTC
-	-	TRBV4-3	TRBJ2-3	CASSQEGATSGTDTQYF	TGCGCCAGCAGCCAAGAAGGGGCCACCTCTGGCACAGATACGCAGTATTTT
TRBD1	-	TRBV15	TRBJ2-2	CATSRGSGGSTGELFF	TGTGCCACCAGCAGAGGTTCAGGGGGCTCAACCGGGGAGCTGTTTTTT
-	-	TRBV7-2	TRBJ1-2	CASSLVQVPGYTF	TGTGCCAGCAGCTTAGTGCAGGTTCCTGGCTACACCTTC
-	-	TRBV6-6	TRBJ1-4	CAGGDQGSTNEKLFF	TGTGCCGGGGGGGATCAGGGCTCAACTAATGAAAAACTGTTTTTT
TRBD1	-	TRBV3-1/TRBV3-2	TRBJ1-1	CASRDSGQMNTEAFF	TGTGCCAGCCGCGACTCGGGACAGATGAACACTGAAGCTTTCTTT